This T cell receptor beta chain was captured by sequencing in a study of early T cells in non-severe SARS-CoV-2 infection. CDR1 and CDR2 (germline): SGHNT, YENEEA. The CDR3 sequence is 12 residues long. V lost 4 bases and J lost 9, with 12 bases in between. TCRdb redid the calling of the 5' RACE reads with MiXCR, one entry per CDR3 protein. In the table there are 55,000 or so distinct CDR3 sequences, around 10% of which are singletons. Material: whole blood. The receptor was isolated from an adult who was a healthcare worker with PCR-confirmed SARS-CoV-2 infection or an uninfected control (not recorded which). The chain joins TRBV11-3 to TRBJ2-5; tentative D call: TRBD2 (6 bases). As DNA, the CDR3 is TGTGCCAGCAGCTCAGAAGGGGAGGCCCAGTACTTC. Protein sequence: CASSSEGEAQYF.